Shown below are 9 T cell receptor beta chains from a single sample sequenced in a study of T-cell reconstitution after alpha-beta-depleted transplantation in children. This sample's TCRbeta library carried unique molecular identifier barcodes. TCRdb itself ran the PCR reads through MiXCR, one entry per CDR3 protein. Of 350,000 to 400,000 distinct CDR3 sequences in the sample, around 21% are singletons; the top ten hold less than 4.5%. Sequencing used PBMCs from the stem cell graft donor, obtained from the stem cell graft. The receptors here all came from a human donor who donated a stem cell graft to a child with acute myeloid leukemia.

This clonotype came up many times. The chain joins TRBV20-1 to TRBJ2-7, with TRBD1 matching 10 bases. Trimming removed 3 bases from V and 7 bases from J; junction bases left unmatched: 12. Looked up from germline, CDR1 is DFQATT and CDR2 is SNEGSKA (reference sequence). CDR3 length: 15 amino acids. The CDR3 spells CSASNPGQGIKEQYF. CDR3 in DNA: TGCAGTGCTAGCAACCCGGGACAGGGGATCAAGGAGCAGTACTTC.

V usage is TRBV20-1 and J usage is TRBJ2-7, with TRBD2 matching over 12 bases. Losses at the gene ends were 4 bases for V and 7 bases for J; bases not matched to a gene: 11. The CDR3 has 15 residues. CDR1 and CDR2 from the germline V gene are DFQATT and SNEGSKA (reference sequence). The CDR3 DNA reads as TGCAGTGCTACGCTTCTAGCGGGAGGGGGGTTGGAGCAGTACTTC. Amino acid sequence: CSATLLAGGGLEQYF.

The chain employs TRBV10-3 and TRBJ2-6; D call uncertain. V was cut by 10 bases and J by 0 bases, with 10 bases left in between. Looked up from germline, CDR1 is ENHRY and CDR2 is SYGVKD. The CDR3 is 14 amino acids. The CDR3 loop reads CATLAGSGANVLTF. CDR3 DNA: TGTGCCACCCTGGCCGGCTCTGGGGCCAACGTCCTGACTTTC.

V and J are TRBV20-1 and TRBJ2-1, with TRBD1 matching over 11 bases. The CDR3 consists of 15 residues. Losses at the gene ends were 6 bases for V and 6 bases for J; bases not matched to a gene: 10. Looked up from germline, CDR1 is DFQATT and CDR2 is SNEGSKA (reference sequence). The CDR3 is CSAAGTGGNVNEQFF. The CDR3, as DNA: TGCAGTGCCGCCGGGACAGGGGGAAATGTCAATGAGCAGTTCTTC.

This clonotype showed up many times. The DNA for the CDR3 is TGTGCCAGCAGCTTGACGGGGAACACCGGGGAGCTGTTTTTT. It translates to CASSLTGNTGELFF. This chain uses TRBV7-2 with TRBJ2-2; D not certain. Germline CDR1 reads SGHTA; CDR2 reads FQGNSA. The CDR3 extends over 14 amino acids. Trimming stripped 3 bases from V and 1 base from J, with 6 bases between. Together with reference TRBV7-2 and TRBJ2-2, the CDR3 gives the full variable domain: GAGVSQSPSNKVTEKGKDVELRCDPISGHTALYWYRQSLGQGLEFLIYFQGNSAPDKSGLPSDRFSAERTGGSVSTLTIQRTQQEDSAVYLCASSLTGNTGELFFGEGSRLTVL.

This clonotype was counted only a few times. This chain connects TRBV28 to TRBJ1-1; D is unresolved. The CDR3 length is 13 residues. Trimming removed 4 bases from V and 3 bases from J, with 9 bases in between. Per germline, CDR1 MDHEN and CDR2 SYDVKM. CDR3 in DNA: TGTGCCAGCAGTTCTCCCGGGTACACTGAAGCTTTCTTT. Protein: CASSSPGYTEAFF.

The chain has TRBV24-1 and TRBJ2-2; D is unclear. V lost 3 bases to trimming and J lost 7 bases, with 8 bases between them. The CDR3 spans 13 residues. Germline CDR1 reads KGHDR; CDR2 reads SFDVKD. DNA for the CDR3: TGTGCCACCAGTGATCGGGCAAGCGGGGAGCTGTTTTTT. Protein: CATSDRASGELFF.

This clonotype appeared a few times. The CDR3 loop reads CSVELAVRVDTQYF. The CDR3 DNA is TGCAGCGTTGAACTAGCGGTAAGGGTAGATACGCAGTATTTT. This sequence joins TRBV29-1 and TRBJ2-3, with 7 bases fitting TRBD2. The ends lost 2 bases at V and 5 bases at J; junction bases unmatched: 7. The CDR3 runs to 14 residues. Germline CDR1 SQVTM, CDR2 ANQGSEA.

V usage is TRBV4-3 and J usage is TRBJ2-2; D not resolved. Trimming cost V 1 base and J 6 bases, with 12 bases left between them. Germline V lookup: CDR1 LGHNA, CDR2 YSLEER. CDR3 length: 15 residues. CDR3 residues: CASSQVGGVPGELFF. CDR3 nucleotide sequence: TGCGCCAGCAGCCAAGTTGGTGGAGTCCCCGGGGAGCTGTTTTTT.